A selection of T cell receptor beta chains follows, all from one sample in a study of blood T cells in healthy people across ages. Each CDR3 protein gets one entry after TCRdb re-called the 5' RACE reads with MiXCR. The data show 1.2 million to 1.5 million distinct CDR3 sequences, with roughly 40% seen just once and 7% to 9% held by the top ten. The source material was blood. Receptor source: a woman aged 18 to 35 in good health. Both conserved end residues are part of each CDR3. The D gene is left open where the match is weak. Size tells how often a clone was seen (once, few, many) or the class of an expanded clone, and some rows leave it out.

abundance: many; j_gene: TRBJ2-1; v_gene: TRBV29-1; d_gene: NA; CDR3aa: CSVEDTVHGGFSEQFF; CDR3nt: TGCAGCGTTGAAGATACGGTCCACGGCGGATTCAGTGAGCAGTTCTTC
abundance: NA; j_gene: TRBJ2-1; v_gene: TRBV7-9; d_gene: NA; CDR3aa: CASSATRLQFF; CDR3nt: TGTGCCAGCAGCGCGACGCGCTTGCAGTTCTTC
abundance: few; j_gene: TRBJ2-3; v_gene: TRBV6-5; d_gene: TRBD2; CDR3aa: CASSGTSGRGDTQYF; CDR3nt: TGTGCCAGCAGCGGGACTAGCGGGAGAGGGGATACGCAGTATTTT
abundance: NA; j_gene: TRBJ2-1; v_gene: TRBV6-4; d_gene: NA; CDR3aa: CAGLNPTGGQFF; CDR3nt: TGTGCCGGCCTAAACCCGACAGGCGGGCAGTTCTTC
abundance: NA; j_gene: TRBJ1-2; v_gene: TRBV28; d_gene: TRBD1; CDR3aa: CASSPGQGSTNYGYTF; CDR3nt: TGTGCCAGCAGTCCCGGACAGGGATCGACTAACTATGGCTACACCTTC
abundance: NA; j_gene: TRBJ1-2; v_gene: TRBV20-1; d_gene: NA; CDR3aa: CSARVTASYHGYTF; CDR3nt: TGCAGTGCTAGAGTGACAGCTAGCTACCATGGCTACACCTTC
abundance: NA; j_gene: TRBJ2-7; v_gene: TRBV28; d_gene: TRBD2; CDR3aa: CASSFPPVGGGSYEQYF; CDR3nt: TGTGCCAGCAGTTTCCCCCCCGTCGGCGGGGGGTCCTACGAGCAGTACTTC
abundance: few; j_gene: TRBJ2-5; v_gene: TRBV21-1; d_gene: NA; CDR3aa: CANPDILQARETQYF; CDR3nt: TGTGCCAACCCGGATATTCTACAGGCCCGGGAGACCCAGTACTTC
abundance: NA; j_gene: TRBJ1-1; v_gene: TRBV6-5; d_gene: NA; CDR3aa: CASSTGQEAFF; CDR3nt: TGTGCCAGCAGTACCGGACAGGAAGCTTTCTTT
abundance: few; j_gene: TRBJ1-1; v_gene: TRBV6-5; d_gene: NA; CDR3aa: CASSYGGGDTEAFF; CDR3nt: TGTGCCAGCAGTTACGGGGGGGGAGACACTGAAGCTTTCTTT
abundance: few; j_gene: TRBJ2-7; v_gene: TRBV27; d_gene: NA; CDR3aa: CASSLTLPSSYEQYF; CDR3nt: TGTGCCAGCAGCCTTACCCTCCCTAGCTCCTACGAGCAGTACTTC
abundance: few; j_gene: TRBJ1-4; v_gene: TRBV5-5; d_gene: TRBD1; CDR3aa: CASSSTDRTNEKLFF; CDR3nt: TGTGCCAGCAGCTCCACGGACAGGACTAATGAAAAACTGTTTTTT
abundance: NA; j_gene: TRBJ2-5; v_gene: TRBV6-6; d_gene: NA; CDR3aa: CVSSYSDRLYQETQYF; CDR3nt: TGTGTCAGCAGTTATTCCGATAGGCTGTACCAAGAGACCCAGTACTTC
abundance: once; j_gene: TRBJ2-3; v_gene: TRBV24-1; d_gene: TRBD1; CDR3aa: CATSDTLTGGTDTQYF; CDR3nt: TGTGCCACCAGTGACACCCTCACAGGGGGGACAGATACGCAGTATTTT
abundance: NA; j_gene: TRBJ2-1; v_gene: TRBV28; d_gene: TRBD1; CDR3aa: CASSTTGAFNEQFF; CDR3nt: TGTGCCAGCAGTACGACAGGGGCTTTCAATGAGCAGTTCTTC
abundance: NA; j_gene: TRBJ2-7; v_gene: TRBV6-6; d_gene: TRBD1; CDR3aa: CASSKGQGPSYEQYF; CDR3nt: TGTGCCAGCAGTAAAGGACAGGGGCCGTCCTACGAGCAGTACTTC
abundance: few; j_gene: TRBJ2-1; v_gene: TRBV6-1; d_gene: NA; CDR3aa: CASSEEEGSYNEQFF; CDR3nt: TGTGCCAGCAGTGAAGAGGAGGGATCCTACAATGAGCAGTTCTTC